This T cell receptor (beta chain) was profiled in a study of T cell responses to AZD1222 COVID-19 vaccine. Regarding this clone: The antigen is unknown.

Study-level results: AZD1222 recipients seropositive at baseline numbered only six. Repertoire collection took place solely once the T cell response had peaked. Once two AZD1222 doses were given, Spike-specific TCR breadth and depth went up.

The CDR3 extends over 18 amino acids. Germline V CDR1 and CDR2: SGHNT, YENEEA. J was trimmed by 1 base and V by 0 bases; bases with no gene match: 9. Profiled with immunoSEQ multiplex PCR; TCRdb holds only in-frame clones, not every one. The table shows roughly 160,000 clones, with under 95% occurring only once. This clonotype originated in an adult in good health. The sequences come from peripheral blood, collected on day 0 of MenACWY control vaccination. The chain combines TRBV11-3 with TRBJ2-3, with 8 nucleotides matching TRBD2. The CDR3 loop reads CASSLEFPSGWGTDTQYF. The DNA for the CDR3 is TGTGCCAGCAGCTTAGAGTTTCCTAGCGGGTGGGGCACAGATACGCAGTATTTT.